These 19 T cell receptor beta chains originate from one sample sequenced in a study of cytomegalovirus exposure and HLA in healthy donors. The study ran its PCR with 60 Vbeta and 13 Jbeta primers. Sequenced by immunoSEQ multiplex PCR; TCRdb stores in-frame clones only, minus some. The sample lists under 200,000 clones; around 86% were seen once. Sequencing was done on a sample of PBMCs. The receptors derive from a man in his forties in good health and CMV-seropositive.

V gene TRBV7-8 combines with J gene TRBJ1-2; possibly TRBD1 for D (6 bases). V lost 5 bases and J 2 bases, leaving 9 bases between the germline ends. In germline, CDR1 is SGHVS, CDR2 FQNEAQ. This CDR3 is 13 amino acids long. The CDR3 reads CASSSTGNYGYTF. The CDR3 DNA reads TGTGCCAGCAGCAGTACAGGGAACTATGGCTACACCTTC.

This clone was detected a few times. This CDR3 reads CASSSRVPRDLQGPPNTGELFF. As DNA, the CDR3 is TGTGCCAGCAGTTCGAGAGTCCCCCGAGACCTACAGGGTCCCCCGAACACCGGGGAGCTGTTTTTT. This rearrangement joins TRBV27 to TRBJ2-2, with D tentatively TRBD1 (6 bases). The CDR3 length is 22 residues. Trimming cost V 4 bases and J 0 bases, with 30 bases left between them. Germline CDR1 and CDR2: MNHEY and SMNVEV (reference sequence).

V and J are TRBV11-2 and TRBJ1-4; D is possibly TRBD1 (5 bases). V lost 1 base and J 8 bases, leaving 14 bases between the germline ends. Looked up from germline, CDR1 is SGHAT and CDR2 is FQNNGV. The CDR3 sequence is 15 residues long. CDR3 nucleotides: TGTGCCAGCAGCTTAGGTCCGGGAGGGGACGAAAAACTGTTTTTT. Translated, it gives CASSLGPGGDEKLFF.

This chain uses TRBV25-1 with TRBJ1-5; no clear D gene. Germline-derived CDR1 and CDR2 are MGHDK and SYGVNS. Trimming took off 5 bases at V and 1 base at J, with 15 bases between the two ends. The CDR3 length is 16 residues. The CDR3 DNA is TGTGCCAGCAGTCCCCGCCGGTACGGGAGCAATCAGCCCCAGCATTTT. This translates into CASSPRRYGSNQPQHF.

The sample holds one count of this clone. At one of its ends the junction is not consistent with the germline gene, which may arise from a read error. The chain employs TRBV7-9 and TRBJ1-5; possible D gene TRBD1, 5 bases. Germline V CDR1 and CDR2: SEHNR, FQNEAQ (reference sequence). The CDR3 is 16 amino acids. The CDR3 nucleotides read TGTTCCAGCAGCTTATTCGGCCAGGGTGGGAATCAGCCCCAGCATTTT. As protein: CSSSLFGQGGNQPQHF.

CDR3 bases: TGTGCCAGCAGTTCTTTTGCCGGGAATCAGCCCCAGCATTTT. Residues: CASSSFAGNQPQHF. V and J are TRBV27 and TRBJ1-5; D is uncertain. The V end was cut by 4 bases, the J end by 4 bases, with 11 bases between. The CDR3 is 14 amino acids. CDR1 is MNHEY, CDR2 SMNVEV, per germline (reference sequence).

The rearrangement joins TRBV7-2 to TRBJ2-7, with TRBD1 matching 7 bases. This CDR3 comprises 13 residues. Per the germline V gene, CDR1 is SGHTA and CDR2 is FQGNSA. The V and J ends lost 3 bases and 3 bases, in that order; junction bases with no gene match: 2. CDR3 sequence reads: CASSFGTDYEQYF. Written as DNA, the CDR3 is TGTGCCAGCAGCTTCGGGACAGACTACGAGCAGTACTTC.

CDR3 protein: CASSPGLHETQYF. CDR3 nucleotide sequence: TGTGCCAGTAGTCCGGGACTGCACGAGACCCAGTACTTC. J is TRBJ2-5 and V is TRBV19; D may be TRBD2 (6 bases). Looked up from germline, CDR1 is LNHDA and CDR2 is SQIVND (reference sequence). V was shortened by 5 bases and J by 5 bases, with 12 bases between the two germline ends. The length of the CDR3 is 13 residues. Looking up the rest from reference TRBV19 and TRBJ2-5 gives the full variable domain: DGGITQSPKYLFRKEGQNVTLSCEQNLNHDAMYWYRQDPGQGLRLIYYSQIVNDFQKGDIAEGYSVSREKKESFPLTVTSAQKNPTAFYLCASSPGLHETQYFGPGTRLLVL.

The chain is built from TRBV5-6 and TRBJ1-2; D gene uncertain. V was cut by 0 bases and J by 4 bases, with 7 bases left in between. The germline V gene has CDR1 SGHDT and CDR2 YYEEEE. The CDR3 extends over 13 amino acids. CDR3 in amino acids: CASSLGGGYGYTF. The CDR3 DNA reads TGTGCCAGCAGCTTGGGAGGAGGCTATGGCTACACCTTC.

J is TRBJ2-7 and V is TRBV30, with 9 bases matching TRBD1. The CDR3 loop spans 14 amino acids. V trimming: 2 bases; J trimming: 2 bases; junction bases outside the gene matches: 4. Germline V lookup: CDR1 GTSNPN, CDR2 SVGIG (reference sequence). The CDR3 region has the DNA TGTGCCTGGAGTACCGGGACAGGGACCTACGAGCAGTACTTC. It yields the protein CAWSTGTGTYEQYF.

The genes are TRBV7-8 and TRBJ1-2, with D hard to call. Trimming shortened V by 6 bases and J by 3 bases, and 11 bases separated the two germline ends. Germline V gene lookup returns CDR1 SGHVS and CDR2 FQNEAQ. CDR3 length equals 13 residues. CDR3 coding DNA: TGTGCCAGCAGACCCCGGGGTGACTATGGCTACACCTTC. Protein product: CASRPRGDYGYTF.

The V call is TRBV28, the J call TRBJ1-1; D remains unclear. Germline V gene data show CDR1 as MDHEN and CDR2 as SYDVKM. Trimming removed 6 bases from V and 1 base from J, with 9 bases in between. The CDR3 is 13 residues long. For the CDR3, the DNA is TGTGCCAGCAGCCCTTCTACGAACACTGAAGCTTTCTTT. It specifies CASSPSTNTEAFF. The variable domain in full, completed from reference TRBV28 and TRBJ1-1, reads DVKVTQSSRYLVKRTGEKVFLECVQDMDHENMFWYRQDPGLGLRLIYFSYDVKMKEKGDIPEGYSVSREKKERFSLILESASTNQTSMYLCASSPSTNTEAFFGQGTRLTVV.

The V and J genes are TRBV7-3 and TRBJ2-1; a weak D match, TRBD2 (7 bases). The CDR3 is 14 amino acids. The germline V gene encodes CDR1 SGHTA and CDR2 FQGTGA. With 5 bases removed from V and 7 bases from J, the gap between germline ends came to 15 bases. The DNA for the CDR3 is TGTGCCAGCAGCCCATGGGGGGGCCAGAATGAGCAGTTCTTC. Protein: CASSPWGGQNEQFF.

The chain uses TRBV5-4 and TRBJ2-7; 7 bases match TRBD1. The CDR3 runs 14 residues. V shed 2 bases and J 3 bases; nucleotides not matched to a gene: 5. Looked up from germline, CDR1 is SGHNT and CDR2 is YYREEE (reference sequence). CDR3 in DNA: TGTGCCAGCAGCTTAGAACAGGGGAGCTACGAGCAGTACTTC. Encoded protein: CASSLEQGSYEQYF. Looking up the rest from reference TRBV5-4 and TRBJ2-7 gives the full variable domain: ETGVTQSPTHLIKTRGQQVTLRCSSQSGHNTVSWYQQALGQGPQFIFQYYREEENGRGNFPPRFSGLQFPNYSSELNVNALELDDSALYLCASSLEQGSYEQYFGPGTRLTVT.

The chain links TRBV19 to TRBJ2-7, with 7 bases lining up with TRBD2. CDR3 size: 16 residues. Trimming removed 4 bases from V and 0 bases from J; junction bases left unmatched: 9. Germline V CDR1 and CDR2: LNHDA, SQIVND (reference sequence). The CDR3 here is CASSRVFGGGSYEQYF. In nucleotides, the CDR3 is TGTGCCAGTAGTAGGGTCTTTGGCGGGGGCTCCTACGAGCAGTACTTC.

This chain uses TRBV19 with TRBJ1-5; TRBD1 is a possible D gene (6 bases). There are 14 residues in the CDR3. V was pared by 2 bases and J by 2 bases, with 7 bases between. CDR1 LNHDA and CDR2 SQIVND come from the germline V gene (reference sequence). In nucleotides, the CDR3 is TGTGCCAGTAGTATAAGGACAGGCAATCAGCCCCAGCATTTT. It codes for CASSIRTGNQPQHF.

This rearrangement joins TRBV5-4 to TRBJ2-5; a weak D match, TRBD2 (7 bases). Germline assignment: CDR1 SGHNT and CDR2 YYREEE (reference sequence). The CDR3 has 17 residues. Deletions cut 3 bases from V and 1 base from J, with 19 bases between. Written as DNA, the CDR3 is TGTGCCAGCAGCTCCCGGGGGGCGGGGGCCAGCCAAGAGACCCAGTACTTC. This sequence encodes CASSSRGAGASQETQYF.

V is TRBV10-3 and J is TRBJ2-2; D not certain. V was cut by 10 bases and J by 4 bases, with 16 bases left in between. Germline V gene sequence: CDR1 ENHRY, CDR2 SYGVKD. The CDR3 is made up of 14 amino acids. CDR3 sequence reads: CANAPAGSTGELFF. The CDR3 region has the DNA TGTGCCAATGCCCCCGCAGGTTCCACCGGGGAGCTGTTTTTT.

The chain recombines TRBV4-1 with TRBJ2-7; 8 bases map to TRBD1. This CDR3 region has 15 residues. Germline loops: CDR1 MGHRA, CDR2 YSYEKL. V lost 1 base, J lost 4 bases, and 6 bases stayed unmatched. CDR3 region: CASSQVTGEVYEQYF. In DNA form, the CDR3 reads TGCGCCAGCAGCCAAGTGACAGGGGAGGTATACGAGCAGTACTTC.